Listed below are T cell receptor beta chains from one sample, sequenced in a study of shared clonotypes between healthy human individuals. Clones were sequenced by immunoSEQ multiplex PCR, and TCRdb holds only the in-frame ones, with some missing. The repertoire holds fewer than 1 million clones, with 96% as singletons. Material for sequencing was naive CD8+ T cells sorted from blood. Receptors originate from a man aged 25 to 45 in good health. Both conserved end residues are part of each CDR3. The order of the fields is clone size, D gene, J gene, V gene, CDR3 DNA, CDR3 protein. The D gene is left open where the match is weak. Clone size is not always given. Where it is, it says once, few, many or a class for expanded clones.

abundance: once
d_gene: .
j_gene: TRBJ2-7
v_gene: TRBV5-4
CDR3nt: TGTGCCAGCAGCTTGTGGCAGGCCCACGAGCAGTACTTC
CDR3aa: CASSLWQAHEQYF

abundance: .
d_gene: .
j_gene: TRBJ2-1
v_gene: TRBV11-2
CDR3nt: TGTGCCAGCTCGGGGGGACAGGCCTTCTACAATGAGCAGTTCTTC
CDR3aa: CASSGGQAFYNEQFF

abundance: .
d_gene: .
j_gene: TRBJ2-7
v_gene: TRBV28
CDR3nt: TGTGCCAGCAGTACGGGAGACTACGAGCAGTACTTC
CDR3aa: CASSTGDYEQYF

abundance: .
d_gene: .
j_gene: TRBJ2-5
v_gene: TRBV4-1
CDR3nt: TGCGCCAGCAGCCCCCGGGACCCCCCAGGAGAGACCCAGTACTTC
CDR3aa: CASSPRDPPGETQYF

abundance: .
d_gene: .
j_gene: TRBJ2-3
v_gene: TRBV6-5
CDR3nt: TGTGCCAGCAGTTACGGGTCAGGTAGCACAGATACGCAGTATTTT
CDR3aa: CASSYGSGSTDTQYF

abundance: .
d_gene: TRBD1
j_gene: TRBJ2-7
v_gene: TRBV29-1
CDR3nt: TGCAGCGTTACCGGGACAGGGAGTGCCTACGAGCAGTACTTC
CDR3aa: CSVTGTGSAYEQYF

abundance: .
d_gene: .
j_gene: TRBJ2-7
v_gene: TRBV28
CDR3nt: TGTGCCAGCAGTCTGAACTACGAGCAGTACTTC
CDR3aa: CASSLNYEQYF

abundance: .
d_gene: TRBD2
j_gene: TRBJ2-5
v_gene: TRBV9
CDR3nt: TGTGCCAGCAGCGTGGGGACTAGCGGGGCTAGAGAGACCCAGTACTTC
CDR3aa: CASSVGTSGARETQYF

abundance: .
d_gene: TRBD1
j_gene: TRBJ1-1
v_gene: TRBV7-9
CDR3nt: TGTGCCAGCAGCTTAGCCGGGACAGGGGGATGGGACACTGAAGCTTTCTTT
CDR3aa: CASSLAGTGGWDTEAFF

abundance: .
d_gene: .
j_gene: TRBJ2-7
v_gene: TRBV27
CDR3nt: TGTGCCAGCAGCTGGGGGGCGGACTCCTACGAGCAGTACTTC
CDR3aa: CASSWGADSYEQYF

abundance: .
d_gene: TRBD1
j_gene: TRBJ2-5
v_gene: TRBV15
CDR3nt: TGTGCCACCAGCAGCTTGTCGGACAGGGAAGAAAGAGAGACCCAGTACTTC
CDR3aa: CATSSLSDREERETQYF

abundance: .
d_gene: TRBD1
j_gene: TRBJ2-5
v_gene: TRBV19
CDR3nt: TGTGCCAGTAGTCTGGGGCCAAACAGGGGGCTTCTTGAGACCCAGTACTTC
CDR3aa: CASSLGPNRGLLETQYF

abundance: .
d_gene: TRBD2
j_gene: TRBJ2-1
v_gene: TRBV19
CDR3nt: TGTGCCAGTAGTCTAGCGGAGTACAATGAGCAGTTCTTC
CDR3aa: CASSLAEYNEQFF

abundance: .
d_gene: .
j_gene: TRBJ2-7
v_gene: TRBV7-9
CDR3nt: TGTGCCAGCAGCTTACCAGCTGTATCCTACGAGCAGTACTTC
CDR3aa: CASSLPAVSYEQYF

abundance: .
d_gene: .
j_gene: TRBJ1-4
v_gene: TRBV7-9
CDR3nt: TGTGCCAGCAGCTTAAGGGATGAAAAACTGTTTTTT
CDR3aa: CASSLRDEKLFF

abundance: .
d_gene: .
j_gene: TRBJ1-1
v_gene: TRBV5-4
CDR3nt: TGTGCCAGCAGCTTGGAAGGGAGGATGAACACTGAAGCTTTCTTT
CDR3aa: CASSLEGRMNTEAFF

abundance: .
d_gene: .
j_gene: TRBJ2-7
v_gene: TRBV5-5
CDR3nt: TGTGCCAGCAGCTTGGTAGGTGTAGGGCGGAACTCCTACGAGCAGTACTTC
CDR3aa: CASSLVGVGRNSYEQYF

abundance: .
d_gene: .
j_gene: TRBJ2-5
v_gene: TRBV5-4
CDR3nt: TGTGCCAGCAGCTTGGACCAAGAGACCCAGTACTTC
CDR3aa: CASSLDQETQYF

abundance: .
d_gene: TRBD1
j_gene: TRBJ2-5
v_gene: TRBV7-6
CDR3nt: TGTGCCAGCAGCTTAGACAGGGGCGGAGGAATGACCCAGTACTTC
CDR3aa: CASSLDRGGGMTQYF

abundance: .
d_gene: TRBD2
j_gene: TRBJ2-2
v_gene: TRBV27
CDR3nt: TGTGCCAGCACCGGACTAGGATATCCCGGGGAGCTGTTTTTT
CDR3aa: CASTGLGYPGELFF

abundance: .
d_gene: TRBD1
j_gene: TRBJ1-1
v_gene: TRBV7-9
CDR3nt: TGTGCCAGCAGCTTAGCACGGACAGGGGGCCTGGCTGAAGCTTTCTTT
CDR3aa: CASSLARTGGLAEAFF

abundance: .
d_gene: TRBD1
j_gene: TRBJ1-1
v_gene: TRBV9
CDR3nt: TGTGCCAGCAGCCCAGAAGACAGGGGACTATTAATTGAAGCTTTCTTT
CDR3aa: CASSPEDRGLLIEAFF

abundance: .
d_gene: TRBD2
j_gene: TRBJ2-7
v_gene: TRBV5-1
CDR3nt: TGCGCCAGCAGGACTAGCGACGAGCAGTACTTC
CDR3aa: CASRTSDEQYF

abundance: .
d_gene: TRBD2
j_gene: TRBJ2-1
v_gene: TRBV28
CDR3nt: TGTGCCAGCAGTTTTGAATTCGGTGGAGTGGCGGGAGACAATGAGCAGTTCTTC
CDR3aa: CASSFEFGGVAGDNEQFF

abundance: once
d_gene: .
j_gene: TRBJ2-1
v_gene: TRBV10-2
CDR3nt: TGCGCCAGCAGTGAACCACCGCCGCCAGAGCAGTTCTTC
CDR3aa: CASSEPPPPEQFF

abundance: .
d_gene: .
j_gene: TRBJ2-1
v_gene: TRBV5-1
CDR3nt: TGCGCCAGCAGCTTGAGACGGGAGAGCTCCTACAATGAGCAGTTCTTC
CDR3aa: CASSLRRESSYNEQFF

abundance: .
d_gene: TRBD1
j_gene: TRBJ1-2
v_gene: TRBV28
CDR3nt: TGTGCCAGCAGTGAAATGACAGGGGGCAAGGGCTACACCTTC
CDR3aa: CASSEMTGGKGYTF

abundance: .
d_gene: .
j_gene: TRBJ2-3
v_gene: TRBV6-6
CDR3nt: TGTGCCAGCAGTTACCCTCCGAGCGTTAGCACAGATACGCAGTATTTT
CDR3aa: CASSYPPSVSTDTQYF

abundance: .
d_gene: TRBD1
j_gene: TRBJ2-5
v_gene: TRBV19
CDR3nt: TGTGCCAGTAAGACAGGGGGCGTTATTCGTCAAGAGACCCAGTACTTC
CDR3aa: CASKTGGVIRQETQYF

abundance: .
d_gene: TRBD1
j_gene: TRBJ1-1
v_gene: TRBV5-1
CDR3nt: TGCGCCAGCAGCCTGACAGGGCTCGGGTTGAACACTGAAGCTTTCTTT
CDR3aa: CASSLTGLGLNTEAFF

abundance: .
d_gene: .
j_gene: TRBJ2-1
v_gene: TRBV5-5
CDR3nt: TGTGCCAGCAGCTTACCGGGACAAGGCAATGAGCAGTTCTTC
CDR3aa: CASSLPGQGNEQFF

abundance: .
d_gene: TRBD1
j_gene: TRBJ2-3
v_gene: TRBV7-9
CDR3nt: TGTGCCAGCAGCCAGACAGGGTCCGTTGTTAGAGATACGCAGTATTTT
CDR3aa: CASSQTGSVVRDTQYF

abundance: .
d_gene: .
j_gene: TRBJ2-1
v_gene: TRBV25-1
CDR3nt: TGTGCCAGCAGTCCCCCCAGGGGATTCTCCTACAATGAGCAGTTCTTC
CDR3aa: CASSPPRGFSYNEQFF

abundance: .
d_gene: .
j_gene: TRBJ2-1
v_gene: TRBV11-3
CDR3nt: TGTGCCAGCAGCCCCCAAGGGGTCCTCACTGAGCAGTTCTTC
CDR3aa: CASSPQGVLTEQFF

abundance: .
d_gene: TRBD2
j_gene: TRBJ2-1
v_gene: TRBV29-1
CDR3nt: TGCAGCGTTGAAGAGGGAGGGACTAGCGGGAGGTTGGAGCAGTTCTTC
CDR3aa: CSVEEGGTSGRLEQFF

abundance: once
d_gene: .
j_gene: TRBJ1-5
v_gene: TRBV27
CDR3nt: TGTGCCAGCAGTTTAGGGGCAAGCAATCAGCCCCAGCATTTT
CDR3aa: CASSLGASNQPQHF

abundance: .
d_gene: .
j_gene: TRBJ1-1
v_gene: TRBV4-3
CDR3nt: TGCGCCAGCAGCCAAGAAGGTCGGGGCCCGCAAGCTTTCTTT
CDR3aa: CASSQEGRGPQAFF

abundance: .
d_gene: .
j_gene: TRBJ2-3
v_gene: TRBV29-1
CDR3nt: TGCAGCGTCCGCGGACCAAGCACAGATACGCAGTATTTT
CDR3aa: CSVRGPSTDTQYF

abundance: .
d_gene: .
j_gene: TRBJ2-7
v_gene: TRBV28
CDR3nt: TGTGCCAGCAGTTTAGCAACGGATTACGAGCAGTACTTC
CDR3aa: CASSLATDYEQYF

abundance: .
d_gene: .
j_gene: TRBJ1-3
v_gene: TRBV4-3
CDR3nt: TGCGCCAGCAGCCAAGACGTTTCGTATAGGGTCTCTGGAAACACCATATATTTT
CDR3aa: CASSQDVSYRVSGNTIYF

abundance: .
d_gene: TRBD2
j_gene: TRBJ2-5
v_gene: TRBV9
CDR3nt: TGTGCCAGCAGCGTTGGTAGCGGGGCTCAAGAGACCCAGTACTTC
CDR3aa: CASSVGSGAQETQYF

abundance: .
d_gene: .
j_gene: TRBJ1-2
v_gene: TRBV27
CDR3nt: TGTGCCAGCAGCCCGGGGACGGAACCATCTGGCTACACCTTC
CDR3aa: CASSPGTEPSGYTF

abundance: .
d_gene: .
j_gene: TRBJ1-1
v_gene: TRBV11-2
CDR3nt: TGTGCCAGCAGCTTGAAACGAGGGACTGAAGCTTTCTTT
CDR3aa: CASSLKRGTEAFF

abundance: .
d_gene: .
j_gene: TRBJ2-1
v_gene: TRBV7-9
CDR3nt: TGTGCCAGCAGCTCCCCCTTGTGGGACAATGAGCAGTTCTTC
CDR3aa: CASSSPLWDNEQFF

abundance: .
d_gene: TRBD2
j_gene: TRBJ2-7
v_gene: TRBV7-6
CDR3nt: TGTGCCAGCAGCCGGAGAGCGGGAGTTGAGCAGTACTTC
CDR3aa: CASSRRAGVEQYF

abundance: .
d_gene: .
j_gene: TRBJ2-1
v_gene: TRBV11-2
CDR3nt: TGTGCCAGCAGCGAGGGACCCAATGAGCAGTTCTTC
CDR3aa: CASSEGPNEQFF

abundance: once
d_gene: .
j_gene: TRBJ2-5
v_gene: TRBV27
CDR3nt: TGTGCCAGCAGCCCGCCGTATTTCGAGACCCAGTACTTC
CDR3aa: CASSPPYFETQYF

abundance: .
d_gene: .
j_gene: TRBJ1-2
v_gene: TRBV27
CDR3nt: TGTGCCAGCAGGAGGGACACCTCCTATGGCTACACCTTC
CDR3aa: CASRRDTSYGYTF

abundance: .
d_gene: TRBD2
j_gene: TRBJ2-3
v_gene: TRBV7-6
CDR3nt: TGTGCCAGCAGCTTAACGGGGGGAAGCACAGATACGCAGTATTTT
CDR3aa: CASSLTGGSTDTQYF

abundance: .
d_gene: TRBD2
j_gene: TRBJ2-7
v_gene: TRBV28
CDR3nt: TGTGCCAGCAGTTTATTTCGACTAGCGGGTCCCTACGAGCAGTACTTC
CDR3aa: CASSLFRLAGPYEQYF

abundance: .
d_gene: .
j_gene: TRBJ2-1
v_gene: TRBV4-1
CDR3nt: TGCGCCAGCAGCCAAGATCGCCTAGCCTATGAGCAGTTCTTC
CDR3aa: CASSQDRLAYEQFF

abundance: .
d_gene: .
j_gene: TRBJ2-7
v_gene: TRBV10-3
CDR3nt: TGTGCCATCAGTGAGTCGTTTATAGACGAGCAGTACTTC
CDR3aa: CAISESFIDEQYF